The 2 T cell receptor beta chains in this list originate from one sample, sequenced in a study of blood T cell repertoires in COVID-19 (dated by TCRdb to 2020 to 2021). Libraries were constructed by the immunoSEQ multiplex PCR assay. This is the immuneACCESS table as TCRdb keeps it, with only in-frame sequences that have V and J called. A part of the clones is gone; compared with another copy, unresolved V genes explain less than half, and the rest is unexplained. For this sample there are around 400,000 clones; around 83% appear just once. The ten largest clonotypes hold about 4.9% of the sample. The sequenced sample consisted of PBMCs or T cells enriched from blood (not recorded which). The receptors were sampled from a woman aged 45-59 years who had recovered from COVID-19.

V gene TRBV14 combines with J gene TRBJ1-4, with no clear D. V shed 0 bases and J shed 10 bases, with 9 bases lying between them. CDR1 is SGHDN, CDR2 FVKESK, per germline. The CDR3 is 13 amino acids. The CDR3 sequence: CASSQEDMGKLFF. As DNA, the CDR3 is TGTGCCAGCAGCCAAGAAGACATGGGAAAACTGTTTTTT.

The V call is TRBV5-1, the J call TRBJ1-2, with TRBD1 as a possible D gene (5 bases). The length of the CDR3 is 13 residues. Germline CDR1 reads SGHRS; CDR2 reads YFSETQ. The V end was cut by 0 bases, the J end by 10 bases, with 13 bases between. CDR3 amino acids: CASSLGTTDPYTF. The CDR3 nucleotides read TGCGCCAGCAGCTTGGGGACAACGGACCCCTACACCTTC.